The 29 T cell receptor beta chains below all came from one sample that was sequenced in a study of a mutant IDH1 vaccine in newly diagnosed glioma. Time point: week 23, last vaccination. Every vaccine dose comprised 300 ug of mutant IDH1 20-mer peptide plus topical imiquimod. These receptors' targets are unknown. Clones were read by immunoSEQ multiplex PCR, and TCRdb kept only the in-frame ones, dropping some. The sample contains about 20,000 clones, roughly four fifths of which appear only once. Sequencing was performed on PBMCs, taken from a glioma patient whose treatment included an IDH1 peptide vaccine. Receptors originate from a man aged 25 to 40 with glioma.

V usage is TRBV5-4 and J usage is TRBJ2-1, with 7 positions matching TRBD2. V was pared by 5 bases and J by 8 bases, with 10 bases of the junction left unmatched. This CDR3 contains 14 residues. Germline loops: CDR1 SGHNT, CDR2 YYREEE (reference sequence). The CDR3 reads CASRMAGERDEQFF. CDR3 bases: TGTGCCAGCAGAATGGCGGGAGAGAGGGATGAGCAGTTCTTC.

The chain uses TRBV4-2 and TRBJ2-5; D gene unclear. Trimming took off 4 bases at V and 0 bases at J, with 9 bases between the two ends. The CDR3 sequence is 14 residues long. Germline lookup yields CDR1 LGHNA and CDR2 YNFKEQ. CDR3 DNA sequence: TGTGCCAGCAGCCCCCCTACGGACCAAGAGACCCAGTACTTC. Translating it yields CASSPPTDQETQYF.

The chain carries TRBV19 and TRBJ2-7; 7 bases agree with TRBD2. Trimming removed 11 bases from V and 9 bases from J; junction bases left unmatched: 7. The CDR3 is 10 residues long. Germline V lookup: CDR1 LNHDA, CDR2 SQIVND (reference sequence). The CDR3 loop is CAPESGMQYF. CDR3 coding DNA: TGTGCCCCCGAGAGCGGGATGCAGTACTTC. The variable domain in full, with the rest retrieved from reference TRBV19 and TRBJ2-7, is DGGITQSPKYLFRKEGQNVTLSCEQNLNHDAMYWYRQDPGQGLRLIYYSQIVNDFQKGDIAEGYSVSREKKESFPLTVTSAQKNPTAFYLCAPESGMQYFGPGTRLTVT.

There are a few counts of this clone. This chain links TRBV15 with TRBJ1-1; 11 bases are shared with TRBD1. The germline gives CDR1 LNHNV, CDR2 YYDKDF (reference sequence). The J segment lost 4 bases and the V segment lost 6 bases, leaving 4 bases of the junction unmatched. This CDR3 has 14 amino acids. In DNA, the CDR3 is TGTGCCACCAGAGCCGGGACAGGGGGCACTGAAGCTTTCTTT. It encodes CATRAGTGGTEAFF.

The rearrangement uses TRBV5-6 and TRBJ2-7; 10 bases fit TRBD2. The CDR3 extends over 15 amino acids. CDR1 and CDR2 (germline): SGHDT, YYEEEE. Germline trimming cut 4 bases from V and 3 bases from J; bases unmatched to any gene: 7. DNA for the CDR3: TGTGCCAGCAGCCTCAGCGGGAGGGCCGTCTACGAGCAGTACTTC. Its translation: CASSLSGRAVYEQYF.

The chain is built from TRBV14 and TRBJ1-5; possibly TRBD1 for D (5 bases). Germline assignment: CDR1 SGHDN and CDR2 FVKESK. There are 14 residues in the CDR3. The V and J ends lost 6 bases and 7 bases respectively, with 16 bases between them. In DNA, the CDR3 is TGTGCCAGCAGTCGAACAGGTGTGGGGCAGCCCCAGCATTTT. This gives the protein CASSRTGVGQPQHF.

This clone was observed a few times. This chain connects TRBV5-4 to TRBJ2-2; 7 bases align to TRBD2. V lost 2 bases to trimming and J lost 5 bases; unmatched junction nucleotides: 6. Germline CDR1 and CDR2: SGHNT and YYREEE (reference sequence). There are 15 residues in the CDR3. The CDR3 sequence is CASSLAGRRTGELFF. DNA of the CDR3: TGTGCCAGCAGCTTAGCGGGGCGAAGGACCGGGGAGCTGTTTTTT.

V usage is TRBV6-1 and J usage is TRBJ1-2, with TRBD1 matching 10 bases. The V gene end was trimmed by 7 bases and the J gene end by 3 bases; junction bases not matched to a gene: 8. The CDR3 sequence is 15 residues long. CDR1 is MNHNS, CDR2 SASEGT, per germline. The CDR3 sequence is CASTLTGGSYYGYTF. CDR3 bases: TGTGCCAGCACCCTGACAGGGGGCTCTTACTATGGCTACACCTTC.

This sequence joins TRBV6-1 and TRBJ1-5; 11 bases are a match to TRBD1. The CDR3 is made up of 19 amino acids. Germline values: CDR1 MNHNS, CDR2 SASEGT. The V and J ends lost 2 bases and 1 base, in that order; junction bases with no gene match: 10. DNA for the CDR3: TGTGCCAGCAGTGAAAAGGACAGGGGGCTGAGGAGAAGCAATCAGCCCCAGCATTTT. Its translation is CASSEKDRGLRRSNQPQHF.

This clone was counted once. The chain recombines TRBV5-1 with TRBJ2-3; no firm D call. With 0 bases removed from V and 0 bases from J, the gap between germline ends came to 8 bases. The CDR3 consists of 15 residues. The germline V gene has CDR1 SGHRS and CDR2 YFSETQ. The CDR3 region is CASSLGYTSTDTQYF. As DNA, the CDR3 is TGCGCCAGCAGCTTGGGGTACACTAGCACAGATACGCAGTATTTT.

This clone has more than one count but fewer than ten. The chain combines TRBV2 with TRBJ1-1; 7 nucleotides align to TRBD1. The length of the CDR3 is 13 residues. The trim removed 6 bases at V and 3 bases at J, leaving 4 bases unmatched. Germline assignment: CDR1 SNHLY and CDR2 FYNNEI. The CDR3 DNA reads TGTGCCAGCAGAATAACAGGGGACACTGAAGCTTTCTTT. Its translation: CASRITGDTEAFF.

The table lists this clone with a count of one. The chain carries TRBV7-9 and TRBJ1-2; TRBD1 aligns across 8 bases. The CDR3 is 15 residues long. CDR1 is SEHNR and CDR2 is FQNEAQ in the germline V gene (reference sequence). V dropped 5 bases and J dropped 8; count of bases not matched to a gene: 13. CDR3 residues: CASSRIRTGIDGYTF. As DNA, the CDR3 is TGTGCCAGCAGCCGGATTCGGACAGGGATCGACGGCTACACCTTC.

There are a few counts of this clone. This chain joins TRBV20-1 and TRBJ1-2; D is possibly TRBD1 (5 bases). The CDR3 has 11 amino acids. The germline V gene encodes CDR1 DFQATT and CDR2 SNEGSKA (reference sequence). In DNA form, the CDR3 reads TGCAGCCCTAGATCAGGGAATGGCTACACCTTC. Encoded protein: CSPRSGNGYTF.

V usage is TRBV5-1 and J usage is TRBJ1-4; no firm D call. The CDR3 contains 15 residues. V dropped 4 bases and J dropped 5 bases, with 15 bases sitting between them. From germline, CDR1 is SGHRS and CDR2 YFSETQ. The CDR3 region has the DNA TGCGCCAGCAGCCGGTCCCGGGAGCCAAATGAAAAACTGTTTTTT. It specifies CASSRSREPNEKLFF.

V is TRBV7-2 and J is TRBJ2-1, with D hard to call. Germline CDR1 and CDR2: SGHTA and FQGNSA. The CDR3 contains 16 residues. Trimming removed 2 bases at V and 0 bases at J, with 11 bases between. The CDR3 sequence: CASSLYGSTSYNEQFF. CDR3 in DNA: TGTGCCAGCAGCTTATACGGGTCTACCTCCTACAATGAGCAGTTCTTC.

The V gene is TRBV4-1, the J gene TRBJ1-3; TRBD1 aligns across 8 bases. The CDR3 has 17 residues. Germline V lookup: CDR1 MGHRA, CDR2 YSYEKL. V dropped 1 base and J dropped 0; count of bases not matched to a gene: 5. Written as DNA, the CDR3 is TGCGCCAGCAGCCAAGGCACCGGGACAGGCTCTGGAAACACCATATATTTT. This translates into CASSQGTGTGSGNTIYF.

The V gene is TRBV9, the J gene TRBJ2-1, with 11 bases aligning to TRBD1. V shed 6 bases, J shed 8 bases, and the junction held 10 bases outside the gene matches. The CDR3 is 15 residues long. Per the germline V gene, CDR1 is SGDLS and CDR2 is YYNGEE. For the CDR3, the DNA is TGTGCCAGCACCACCGGGACAGGGGGTATCGATGAGCAGTTCTTC. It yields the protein CASTTGTGGIDEQFF.

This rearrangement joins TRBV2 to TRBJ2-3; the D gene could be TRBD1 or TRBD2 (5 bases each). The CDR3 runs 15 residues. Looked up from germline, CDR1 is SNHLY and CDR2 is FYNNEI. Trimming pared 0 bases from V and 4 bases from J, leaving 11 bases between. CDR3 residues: CASSEARGLPDTQYF. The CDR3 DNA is TGTGCCAGCAGTGAAGCGAGGGGCCTACCAGATACGCAGTATTTT.

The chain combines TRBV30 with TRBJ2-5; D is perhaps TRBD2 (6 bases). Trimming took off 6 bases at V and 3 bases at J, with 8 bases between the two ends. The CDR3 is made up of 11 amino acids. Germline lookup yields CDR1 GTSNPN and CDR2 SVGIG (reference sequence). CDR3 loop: CACRGEETQYF. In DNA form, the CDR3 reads TGTGCCTGCCGCGGGGAAGAGACCCAGTACTTC.

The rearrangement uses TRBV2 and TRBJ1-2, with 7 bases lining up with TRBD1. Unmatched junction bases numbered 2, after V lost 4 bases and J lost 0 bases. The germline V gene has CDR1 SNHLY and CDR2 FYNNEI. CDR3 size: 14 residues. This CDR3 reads CASSGTGANYGYTF. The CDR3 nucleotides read TGTGCCAGCAGTGGGACAGGAGCTAACTATGGCTACACCTTC.

The CDR3 spells CASSVGSSPIYGYTF. In DNA form, the CDR3 reads TGTGCCAGCAGCGTAGGGAGCAGCCCTATCTATGGCTACACCTTC. The V call is TRBV9, the J call TRBJ1-2, with D hard to call. CDR1 is SGDLS, CDR2 YYNGEE, per germline. The CDR3 contains 15 residues. V was shortened by 0 bases and J by 4 bases, with 13 bases between the two germline ends.

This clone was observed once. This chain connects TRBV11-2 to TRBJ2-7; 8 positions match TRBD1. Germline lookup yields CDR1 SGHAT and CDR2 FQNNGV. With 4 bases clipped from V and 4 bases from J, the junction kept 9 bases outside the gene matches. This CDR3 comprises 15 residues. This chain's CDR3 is CASSYRGTGSYEQYF. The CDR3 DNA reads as TGTGCCAGCAGCTACCGGGGGACAGGAAGTTACGAGCAGTACTTC.

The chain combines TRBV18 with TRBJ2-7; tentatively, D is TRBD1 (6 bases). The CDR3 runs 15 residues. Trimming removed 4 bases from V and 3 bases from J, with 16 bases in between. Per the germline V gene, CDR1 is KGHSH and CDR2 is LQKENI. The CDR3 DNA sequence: TGTGCCAGCTCACGAGTCGTCGGGACATACTACGAGCAGTACTTC. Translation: CASSRVVGTYYEQYF. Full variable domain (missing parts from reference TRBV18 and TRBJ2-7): NAGVMQNPRHLVRRRGQEARLRCSPMKGHSHVYWYRQLPEEGLKFMVYLQKENIIDESGMPKERFSAEFPKEGPSILRIQQVVRGDSAAYFCASSRVVGTYYEQYFGPGTRLTVT.

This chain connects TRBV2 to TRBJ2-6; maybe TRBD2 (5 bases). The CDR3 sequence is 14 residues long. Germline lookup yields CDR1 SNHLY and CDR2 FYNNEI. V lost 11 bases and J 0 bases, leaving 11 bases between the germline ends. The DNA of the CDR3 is TGTGCCCGCGAGGGCCTCTCTGGGGCCAACGTCCTGACTTTC. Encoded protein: CAREGLSGANVLTF. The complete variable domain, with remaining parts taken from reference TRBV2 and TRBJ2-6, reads EPEVTQTPSHQVTQMGQEVILRCVPISNHLYFYWYRQILGQKVEFLVSFYNNEISEKSEIFDDQFSVERPDGSNFTLKIRSTKLEDSAMYFCAREGLSGANVLTFGAGSRLTVL.

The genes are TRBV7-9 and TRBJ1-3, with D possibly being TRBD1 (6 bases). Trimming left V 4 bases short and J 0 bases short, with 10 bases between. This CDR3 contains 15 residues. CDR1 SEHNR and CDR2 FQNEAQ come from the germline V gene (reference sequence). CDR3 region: CASSYGDTSGNTIYF. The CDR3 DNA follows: TGTGCCAGCAGCTATGGGGACACCTCTGGAAACACCATATATTTT.

As DNA, the CDR3 is TGTGCCAGCAGTGAAAGGGTGAGGGCCACCGAGCAGTACTTC. Translated: CASSERVRATEQYF. The gene calls are TRBV2 and TRBJ2-7, with D possibly TRBD2 on 5 matching bases. V lost 2 bases and J 6 bases, leaving 14 bases between the germline ends. The CDR3 is 14 amino acids. Per the germline V gene, CDR1 is SNHLY and CDR2 is FYNNEI.

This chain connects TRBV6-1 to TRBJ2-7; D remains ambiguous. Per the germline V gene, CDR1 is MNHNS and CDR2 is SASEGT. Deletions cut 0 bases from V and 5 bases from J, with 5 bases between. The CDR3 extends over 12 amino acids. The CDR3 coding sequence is TGTGCCAGCAGTGAAGCGCTCCACGAGCAGTACTTC. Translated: CASSEALHEQYF.

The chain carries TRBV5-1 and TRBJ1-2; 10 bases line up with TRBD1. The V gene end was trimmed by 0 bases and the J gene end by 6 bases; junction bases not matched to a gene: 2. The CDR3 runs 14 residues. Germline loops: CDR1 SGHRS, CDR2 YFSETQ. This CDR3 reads CASSLAGTGDGYTF. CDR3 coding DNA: TGCGCCAGCAGCTTGGCCGGGACAGGGGATGGCTACACCTTC.

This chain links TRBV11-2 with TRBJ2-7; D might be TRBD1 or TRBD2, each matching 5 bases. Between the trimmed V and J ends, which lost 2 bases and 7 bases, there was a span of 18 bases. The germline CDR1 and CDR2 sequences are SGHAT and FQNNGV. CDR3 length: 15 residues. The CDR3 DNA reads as TGTGCCAGCAGCTTATGGGGGATCCCACCTACTGAGCAGTACTTC. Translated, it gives CASSLWGIPPTEQYF.